Listed below are T cell receptor beta chains from one sample, sequenced in a study of shared clonotypes between healthy human individuals. Clones were sequenced by immunoSEQ multiplex PCR, and TCRdb holds only the in-frame ones, with some missing. The table shows approximately 1,500,000 clones, with 95% to 99% occurring only once. Source material: naive CD4+ T cells sorted from blood. The receptor set was obtained from a man aged 25 to 40 in good health. Both conserved end residues are part of each CDR3. The order of the fields is clone size, D gene, V gene, J gene, CDR3 protein, CDR3 DNA. A D gene is named only where the DNA matches it firmly. Clone size appears in some rows only: once, few, many, or a class for an expanded clone.

clone_size: NA; d_call: TRBD1; v_call: TRBV5-1; j_call: TRBJ1-5; cdr3_aa: CASSPGQGAGQPQHF; cdr3_nt: TGCGCCAGCAGCCCGGGACAGGGGGCTGGTCAGCCCCAGCATTTT
clone_size: NA; d_call: NA; v_call: TRBV11-2; j_call: TRBJ2-7; cdr3_aa: CASSLREAGTYEQYF; cdr3_nt: TGTGCCAGCAGCTTAAGGGAGGCGGGGACCTACGAGCAGTACTTC
clone_size: once; d_call: NA; v_call: TRBV10-3; j_call: TRBJ2-7; cdr3_aa: CAISDPSGGWGDYYEQYF; cdr3_nt: TGTGCCATCAGTGATCCAAGTGGCGGGTGGGGCGATTACTACGAGCAGTACTTC
clone_size: NA; d_call: NA; v_call: TRBV5-3; j_call: TRBJ1-4; cdr3_aa: CARSSRTAGDEKLFF; cdr3_nt: TGTGCCAGAAGCTCCAGGACAGCGGGGGATGAAAAACTGTTTTTT
clone_size: NA; d_call: NA; v_call: TRBV27; j_call: TRBJ2-7; cdr3_aa: CASSLQGYEQYF; cdr3_nt: TGTGCCAGCAGTTTACAGGGCTACGAGCAGTACTTC
clone_size: NA; d_call: NA; v_call: TRBV19; j_call: TRBJ2-2; cdr3_aa: CASIRTDGIGDTGELFF; cdr3_nt: TGTGCCAGTATCCGGACGGATGGAATCGGGGACACCGGGGAGCTGTTTTTT
clone_size: NA; d_call: NA; v_call: TRBV7-8; j_call: TRBJ2-7; cdr3_aa: CASSPGQFYEQYF; cdr3_nt: TGTGCCAGCAGCCCTGGACAGTTTTACGAGCAGTACTTC
clone_size: once; d_call: TRBD2; v_call: TRBV10-3; j_call: TRBJ2-3; cdr3_aa: CAISESSASGSLTSTDTQYF; cdr3_nt: TGTGCCATCAGTGAGTCGAGCGCCAGCGGGAGCCTCACTAGCACAGATACGCAGTATTTT
clone_size: NA; d_call: NA; v_call: TRBV5-1; j_call: TRBJ1-2; cdr3_aa: CASSIAGEPITTNYGYTF; cdr3_nt: TGCGCCAGCAGCATCGCGGGGGAACCCATTACAACCAACTATGGCTACACCTTC
clone_size: NA; d_call: NA; v_call: TRBV29-1; j_call: TRBJ1-3; cdr3_aa: CSVAEGGSGNTIYF; cdr3_nt: TGCAGCGTTGCGGAGGGCGGATCTGGAAACACCATATATTTT